This TCR beta chain was observed in a study of CXCR3-negative and CXCR3-positive naive CD8 T cells. Per the germline V gene, CDR1 is LGHNA and CDR2 is YNFKEQ. The CDR3 spans 15 residues. Points from the study as a whole: Naive cells positive for CXCR3 carried more hydrophobic TRB CDR3s than CXCR3-negative ones.

On this clonotype: Antigen unknown.

The TRB cDNA libraries were prepared by 5' RACE with UMI labels. TCRdb reanalyzed the 5' RACE reads, giving one entry per CDR3 protein sequence and no DNA. In total, the table holds fewer than 95,000 distinct CDR3 sequences. The sample was naive CXCR3- CD8+ T cells from blood. Subset denoted: CD45RO-CCR7+CD27+CD95- naive CD8+ T cells lacking CXCR3 (TNR3-). The chain uses TRBV4-2 and TRBJ1-5. The origin of this receptor is a human donor in good health. Some clones in this sample may be carry-over from other donors' samples. This CDR3 reads CASSPFGVGNQPQHF.